One and the same sample provided the 15 T cell receptor beta chains below, sequenced in a study of T cells in Graves' hyperthyroidism and ophthalmopathy. RNA transcripts served as the template for amplifying TCR beta CDR3 regions. The HTBI set primed first-round TCR CDR3 RT-PCR. TCRdb re-analysed the multiplex PCR reads in MiXCR, keeping a single row per CDR3 protein. This sample has some 760,000 distinct CDR3 sequences; 14% occur once, and the top ten carry more than 8.5%. The sequencing input was blood. These receptors were collected from a woman aged 18-29 years with Graves' hyperthyroidism.

This clonotype was picked up many times. The chain links TRBV7-2 to TRBJ2-7, with TRBD1 matching over 7 bases. The germline V gene encodes CDR1 SGHTA and CDR2 FQGNSA. The J segment lost 4 bases and the V segment lost 5 bases, leaving 8 bases of the junction unmatched. The CDR3 length is 14 residues. CDR3 DNA: TGTGCCAGCAGCCGAGGTAGACAGGGATACGAGCAGTACTTC. It specifies CASSRGRQGYEQYF.

This clonotype was observed at least ten times. The gene calls are TRBV20-1 and TRBJ2-7; D remains unclear. The CDR3 totals 12 residues. The germline V gene has CDR1 DFQATT and CDR2 SNEGSKA (reference sequence). V lost 1 base, J lost 5 bases, and 9 bases lay in between. In nucleotides, the CDR3 is TGCAGTGCTAGAGTCCTTGGGGACGAGCAGTACTTC. Translating gives CSARVLGDEQYF.

This clonotype appeared many times. The chain couples TRBV30 to TRBJ2-7; 7 bases are shared with TRBD2. CDR1 is GTSNPN, CDR2 SVGIG, per germline (reference sequence). This CDR3 contains 14 residues. The trim removed 1 base at V and 1 base at J, leaving 4 bases unmatched. The CDR3 DNA reads TGTGCCTGGAGTGCATCTAGCGGTTCCTACGAGCAGTACTTC. Its protein is CAWSASSGSYEQYF.

In its sample, this clonotype was seen many times. The chain recombines TRBV29-1 with TRBJ2-1; 7 nucleotides line up with TRBD2. Germline assignment: CDR1 SQVTM and CDR2 ANQGSEA. J lost 3 bases, V lost 6 bases, and 8 bases had no gene match. There are 14 residues in the CDR3. The CDR3 sequence is CSVASGLGYNEQFF. CDR3 nucleotides: TGCAGCGTCGCTAGCGGCCTGGGCTACAATGAGCAGTTCTTC.

This clonotype came up a few times. J is TRBJ2-1 and V is TRBV6-1, with 7 bases aligning to TRBD1. Germline V gives CDR1 MNHNS, CDR2 SASEGT. The CDR3 contains 14 residues. The junction had 12 bases not matched to a gene; V was cut back by 7 bases and J by 9 bases. CDR3 amino acids: CASTVPVQGSEQFF. In nucleotides, the CDR3 is TGTGCCAGCACCGTACCCGTACAGGGGAGTGAGCAGTTCTTC.

This clonotype was picked up many times. V and J are TRBV12-3 or TRBV12-4 and TRBJ2-1; 11 positions agree with TRBD2. The CDR3 has 14 amino acids. The V gene end was trimmed by 2 bases and the J gene end by 9 bases; junction bases not matched to a gene: 3. The CDR3 is CASSLTSGSSEQFF. CDR3 bases: TGTGCCAGCAGTTTAACTAGCGGGAGTAGTGAGCAGTTCTTC.

Worth noting for this clonotype: A read error may produce the germline difference seen at one junction end. The chain employs TRBV7-9 and TRBJ1-4; TRBD1 might be the D (5 bases). This CDR3 is built from 14 residues. Germline loops: CDR1 SEHNR, CDR2 FQNEAQ (reference sequence). The chain's CDR3 is CASSDDSPKEKLFF. The CDR3 coding sequence is TGTGCCAGCAGCGACGACAGCCCTAAAGAAAAACTGTTTTTT.

This clonotype has a handful of counts. The rearrangement joins TRBV2 to TRBJ2-2; 9 positions agree with TRBD1. The CDR3 sequence is 14 residues long. Germline assignment: CDR1 SNHLY and CDR2 FYNNEI. The V and J ends lost 6 bases and 6 bases, in that order; junction bases with no gene match: 5. The CDR3 region is CASRGQGEPGELFF. In DNA form, the CDR3 reads TGTGCCAGCAGGGGACAGGGAGAGCCCGGGGAGCTGTTTTTT.

This clonotype was detected ten times or more. The chain joins TRBV2 to TRBJ2-1; D not certain. CDR3 length: 13 residues. Trimming shortened V by 10 bases and J by 9 bases, and 19 bases separated the two germline ends. Germline loops: CDR1 SNHLY, CDR2 FYNNEI. CDR3 amino acids: CAIQGAGHVEQFF. CDR3 nucleotide sequence: TGTGCCATCCAAGGAGCAGGTCACGTTGAGCAGTTCTTC. The whole variable domain, remainder taken from reference TRBV2 and TRBJ2-1, is EPEVTQTPSHQVTQMGQEVILRCVPISNHLYFYWYRQILGQKVEFLVSFYNNEISEKSEIFDDQFSVERPDGSNFTLKIRSTKLEDSAMYFCAIQGAGHVEQFFGPGTRLTVL.

This clonotype has more than one count but fewer than ten. The chain couples TRBV27 to TRBJ1-6; D is perhaps TRBD1 (6 bases). The V end was cut by 6 bases, the J end by 10 bases, with 16 bases between. This CDR3 contains 14 residues. Germline CDR1 reads MNHEY; CDR2 reads SMNVEV (reference sequence). The CDR3 here is CASRPRGGASPLHF. The CDR3 DNA sequence: TGTGCCAGCAGGCCTAGGGGGGGGGCCTCACCCCTCCACTTT.

This sequence joins TRBV27 and TRBJ2-3; TRBD2 agrees at 9 bases. CDR1 MNHEY and CDR2 SMNVEV come from the germline V gene (reference sequence). This CDR3 is built from 15 residues. Germline trimming cut 5 bases from V and 6 bases from J; bases unmatched to any gene: 9. The CDR3 DNA reads TGTGCCAGCAGTCCACGTCTAGCGGGGTTTGATACGCAGTATTTT. This sequence encodes CASSPRLAGFDTQYF.

In this sample, this clonotype turned up once. Possible read error: a much larger clone is one base away. The rearrangement uses TRBV30 and TRBJ2-3; TRBD1 or TRBD2 may be the D gene (5 bases each). CDR1 is GTSNPN and CDR2 is SVGIG in the germline V gene (reference sequence). This CDR3 is 11 amino acids long. V was pared by 4 bases and J by 8 bases, with 10 bases between. The CDR3 reads CAWMGPGTQYF. DNA of the CDR3: TGTGCCTGGATGGGACCAGGTACGCAGTATTTT. Filled out from reference TRBV30 and TRBJ2-3, the complete variable domain reads SQTIHQWPATLVQPVGSPLSLECTVEGTSNPNLYWYRQAAGRGLQLLFYSVGIGQISSEVPQNLSASRPQDRQFILSSKKLLLSDSGFYLCAWMGPGTQYFGPGTRLTVL.

The chain recombines TRBV2 with TRBJ2-7; D might be TRBD2 (6 bases). Germline V gene data show CDR1 as SNHLY and CDR2 as FYNNEI. This CDR3 comprises 16 residues. Trimming took off 3 bases at V and 5 bases at J, with 20 bases between the two ends. CDR3 protein: CASSEGGLAREHEQYF. The CDR3 DNA sequence: TGTGCCAGCAGTGAGGGGGGATTGGCTCGGGAACACGAGCAGTACTTC.

This clonotype has only a few counts. CDR3 sequence (DNA): TGCAGCGGACGTATGAGACAGGGCGTCGGGGAGCTGTTTTTT. Translating it yields CSGRMRQGVGELFF. The chain recombines TRBV29-1 with TRBJ2-2, with 7 bases that match TRBD1. Germline V gives CDR1 SQVTM, CDR2 ANQGSEA. CDR3 length: 14 residues. Trimming took 7 bases from V and 7 from J; bases not matched to a gene: 12.

This clonotype has only a few counts. This sequence joins TRBV4-1 and TRBJ2-1; TRBD2 agrees at 8 bases. The CDR3 spans 16 residues. Germline V gene data show CDR1 as MGHRA and CDR2 as YSYEKL. V lost 4 bases to trimming and J lost 7 bases; unmatched junction nucleotides: 12. The CDR3 sequence: CASSPGGRGYRNEQFF. DNA for the CDR3: TGCGCCAGCAGCCCGGGAGGGAGGGGATATCGGAATGAGCAGTTCTTC.